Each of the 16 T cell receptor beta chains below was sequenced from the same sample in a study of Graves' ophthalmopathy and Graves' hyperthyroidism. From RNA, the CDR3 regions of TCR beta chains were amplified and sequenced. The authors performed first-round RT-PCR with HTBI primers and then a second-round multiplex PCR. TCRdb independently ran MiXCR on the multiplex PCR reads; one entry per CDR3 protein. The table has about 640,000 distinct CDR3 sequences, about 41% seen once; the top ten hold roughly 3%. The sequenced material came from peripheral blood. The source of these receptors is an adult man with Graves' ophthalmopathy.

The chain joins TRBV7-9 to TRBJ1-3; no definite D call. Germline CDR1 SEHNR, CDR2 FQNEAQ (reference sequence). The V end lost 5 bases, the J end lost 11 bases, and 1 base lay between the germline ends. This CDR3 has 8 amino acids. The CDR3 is CASSPIYF. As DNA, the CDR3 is TGTGCCAGCAGCCCCATATATTTT.

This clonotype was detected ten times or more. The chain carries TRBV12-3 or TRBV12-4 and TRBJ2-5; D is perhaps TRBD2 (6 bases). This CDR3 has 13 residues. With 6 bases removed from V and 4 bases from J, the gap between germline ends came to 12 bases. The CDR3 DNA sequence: TGTGCCAGCAGCCACAACGGGGGAGAGACCCAGTACTTC. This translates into CASSHNGGETQYF.

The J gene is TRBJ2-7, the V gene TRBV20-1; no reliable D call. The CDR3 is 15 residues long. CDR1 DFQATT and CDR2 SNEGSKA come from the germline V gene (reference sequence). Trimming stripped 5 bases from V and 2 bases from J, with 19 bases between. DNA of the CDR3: TGCAGTGCTTCGGACCCTCACGGGCTTACCTACGAGCAGTACTTC. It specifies CSASDPHGLTYEQYF.

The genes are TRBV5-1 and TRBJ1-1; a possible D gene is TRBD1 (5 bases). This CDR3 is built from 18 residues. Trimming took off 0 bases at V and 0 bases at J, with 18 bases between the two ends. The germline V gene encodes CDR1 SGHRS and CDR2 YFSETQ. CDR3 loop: CASSLVPTANPMNTEAFF. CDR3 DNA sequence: TGCGCCAGCAGCTTGGTGCCGACAGCAAACCCGATGAACACTGAAGCTTTCTTT.

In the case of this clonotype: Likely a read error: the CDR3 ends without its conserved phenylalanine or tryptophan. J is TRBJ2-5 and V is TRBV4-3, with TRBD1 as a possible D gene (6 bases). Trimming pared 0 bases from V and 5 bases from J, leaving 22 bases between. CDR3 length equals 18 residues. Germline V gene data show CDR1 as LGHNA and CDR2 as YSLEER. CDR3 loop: CASSQDQQGQGLMETQYC. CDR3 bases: TGCGCCAGCAGCCAAGACCAACAGGGCCAGGGGTTAATGGAGACCCAGTACTGC.

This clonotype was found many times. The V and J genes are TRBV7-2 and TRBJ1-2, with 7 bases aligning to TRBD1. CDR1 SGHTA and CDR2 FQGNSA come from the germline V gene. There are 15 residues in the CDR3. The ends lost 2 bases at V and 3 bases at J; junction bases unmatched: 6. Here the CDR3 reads CASSLRRQGYYGYTF. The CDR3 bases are TGTGCCAGCAGCTTAAGACGACAGGGCTACTATGGCTACACCTTC.

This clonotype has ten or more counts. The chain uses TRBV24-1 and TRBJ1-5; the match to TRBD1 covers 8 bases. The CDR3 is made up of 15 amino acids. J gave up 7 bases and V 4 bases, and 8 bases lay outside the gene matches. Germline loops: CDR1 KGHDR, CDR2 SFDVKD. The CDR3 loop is CATSDPRTGRQPQHF. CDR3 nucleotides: TGTGCCACCAGTGACCCTCGGACAGGGAGGCAGCCCCAGCATTTT.

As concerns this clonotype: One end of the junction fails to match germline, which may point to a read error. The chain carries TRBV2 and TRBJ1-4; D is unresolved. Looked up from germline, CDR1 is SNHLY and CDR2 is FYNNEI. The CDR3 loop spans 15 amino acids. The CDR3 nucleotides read TGTGCCAGCAGTACGGAGGAGGGCAATAATGAAAAGCTGTTTTTT. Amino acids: CASSTEEGNNEKLFF.

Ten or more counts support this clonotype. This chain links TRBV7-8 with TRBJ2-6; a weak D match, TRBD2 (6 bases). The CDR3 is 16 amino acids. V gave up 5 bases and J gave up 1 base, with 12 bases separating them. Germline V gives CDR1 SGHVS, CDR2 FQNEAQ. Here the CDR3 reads CASSPLGGSGANVLTF. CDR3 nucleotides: TGTGCCAGCAGCCCCTTGGGGGGTTCTGGGGCCAACGTCCTGACTTTC.

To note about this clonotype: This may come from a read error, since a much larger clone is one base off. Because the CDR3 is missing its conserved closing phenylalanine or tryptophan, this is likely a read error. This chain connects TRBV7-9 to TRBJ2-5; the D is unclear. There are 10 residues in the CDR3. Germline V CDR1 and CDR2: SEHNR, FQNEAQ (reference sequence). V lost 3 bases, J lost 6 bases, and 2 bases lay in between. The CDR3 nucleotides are TGTGCCAGCAGCTTGCAGACCCAGTACCTC. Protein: CASSLQTQYL.

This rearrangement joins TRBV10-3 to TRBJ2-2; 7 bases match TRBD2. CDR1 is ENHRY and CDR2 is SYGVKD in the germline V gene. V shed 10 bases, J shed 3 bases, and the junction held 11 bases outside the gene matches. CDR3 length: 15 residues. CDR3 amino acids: CASAGGGSHTGELFF. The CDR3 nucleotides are TGTGCCAGCGCTGGGGGGGGGTCGCACACCGGGGAGCTGTTTTTT.

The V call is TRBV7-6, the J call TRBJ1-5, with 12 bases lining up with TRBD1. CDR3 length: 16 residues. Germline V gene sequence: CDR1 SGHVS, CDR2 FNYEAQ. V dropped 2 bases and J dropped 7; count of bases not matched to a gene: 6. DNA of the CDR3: TGTGCCAGCAGCTTAATCGGGACAGGGGGCGTACAGCCCCAGCATTTT. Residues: CASSLIGTGGVQPQHF.

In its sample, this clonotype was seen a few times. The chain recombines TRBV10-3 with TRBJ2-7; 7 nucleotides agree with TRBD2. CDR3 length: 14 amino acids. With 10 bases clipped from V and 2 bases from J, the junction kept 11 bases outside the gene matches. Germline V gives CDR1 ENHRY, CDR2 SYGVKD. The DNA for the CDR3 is TGTGCCAGCAGACCCCGGGAGGTGGCCTACGAGCAGTACTTC. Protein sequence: CASRPREVAYEQYF.

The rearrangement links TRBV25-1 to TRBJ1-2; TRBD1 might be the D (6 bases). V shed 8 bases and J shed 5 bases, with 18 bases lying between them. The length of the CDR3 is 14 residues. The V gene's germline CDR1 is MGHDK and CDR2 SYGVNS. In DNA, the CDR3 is TGTGCCAGCCTCGGAAACAGGGTTAATTATGGCTACACCTTC. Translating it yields CASLGNRVNYGYTF.

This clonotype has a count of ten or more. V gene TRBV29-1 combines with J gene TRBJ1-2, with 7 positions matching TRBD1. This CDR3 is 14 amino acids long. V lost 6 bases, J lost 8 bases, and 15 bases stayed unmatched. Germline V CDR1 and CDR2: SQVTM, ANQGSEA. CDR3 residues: CSVEGAHRAGGYTF. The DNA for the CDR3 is TGCAGCGTGGAGGGGGCCCACAGGGCAGGGGGCTACACCTTC.

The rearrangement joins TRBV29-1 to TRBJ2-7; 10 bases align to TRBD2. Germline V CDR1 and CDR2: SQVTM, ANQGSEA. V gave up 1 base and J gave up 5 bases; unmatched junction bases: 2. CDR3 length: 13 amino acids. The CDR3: CSVEVAGGDEQYF. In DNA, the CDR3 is TGCAGCGTTGAAGTAGCGGGAGGTGACGAGCAGTACTTC.